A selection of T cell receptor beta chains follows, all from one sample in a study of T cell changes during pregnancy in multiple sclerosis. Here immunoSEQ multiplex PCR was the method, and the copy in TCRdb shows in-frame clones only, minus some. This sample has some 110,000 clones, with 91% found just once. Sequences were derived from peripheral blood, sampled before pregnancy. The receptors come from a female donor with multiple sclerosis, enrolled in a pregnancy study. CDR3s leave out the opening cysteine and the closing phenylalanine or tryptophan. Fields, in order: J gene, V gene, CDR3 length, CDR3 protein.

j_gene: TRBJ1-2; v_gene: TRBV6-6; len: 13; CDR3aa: ASSYSPTGNYGYT
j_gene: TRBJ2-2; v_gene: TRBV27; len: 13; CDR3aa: ASSHGQGSVGELF
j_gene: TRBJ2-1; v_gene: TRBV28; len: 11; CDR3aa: ASIPGTLNEQF
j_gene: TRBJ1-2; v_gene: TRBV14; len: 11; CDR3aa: ASSRDGTLSYT
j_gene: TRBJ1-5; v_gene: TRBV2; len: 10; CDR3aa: ASSDLNQPQH
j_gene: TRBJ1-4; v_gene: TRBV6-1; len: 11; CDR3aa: ASKGQLNEKLF
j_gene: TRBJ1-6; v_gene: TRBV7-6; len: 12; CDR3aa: ASSARQVNSPLH
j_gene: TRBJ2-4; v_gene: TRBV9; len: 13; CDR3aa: ASSAAGYSKNIQY
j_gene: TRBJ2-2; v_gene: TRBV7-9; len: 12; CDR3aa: ASRGQANTGELF
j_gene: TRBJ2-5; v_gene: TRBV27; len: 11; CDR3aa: ATSGGAEETQY
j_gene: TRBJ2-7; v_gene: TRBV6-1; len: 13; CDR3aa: ASSFGTGTIYEQY
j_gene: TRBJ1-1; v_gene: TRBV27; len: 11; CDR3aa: ASSLSRNTEAF
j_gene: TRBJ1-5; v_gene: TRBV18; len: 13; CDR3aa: ASSPPGQGNQPQH
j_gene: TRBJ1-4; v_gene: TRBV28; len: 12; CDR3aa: ASTSRDRGRKLF
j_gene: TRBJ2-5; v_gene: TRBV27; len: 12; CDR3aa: ASSLDRDGETQY
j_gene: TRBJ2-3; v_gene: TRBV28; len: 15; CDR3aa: ASSSFGRRVGTDTQY
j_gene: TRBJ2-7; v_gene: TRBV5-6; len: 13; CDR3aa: ASSLTGFFSYEQY
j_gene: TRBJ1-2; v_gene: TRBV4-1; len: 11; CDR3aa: ASSARDRGGYT
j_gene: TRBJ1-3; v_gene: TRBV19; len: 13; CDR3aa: ASSLGQGNGNTIY
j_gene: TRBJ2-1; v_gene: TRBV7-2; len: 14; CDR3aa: ASSISSGASYNEQF
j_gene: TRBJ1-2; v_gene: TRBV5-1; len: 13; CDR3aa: ASSRTGGREYGYT
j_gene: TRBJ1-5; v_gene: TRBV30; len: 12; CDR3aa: AWSSGGRQQPQH
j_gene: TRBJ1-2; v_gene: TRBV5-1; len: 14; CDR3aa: ASSLYLTGLDYGYT
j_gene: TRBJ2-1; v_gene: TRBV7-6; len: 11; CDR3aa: ASSLAARNEQF
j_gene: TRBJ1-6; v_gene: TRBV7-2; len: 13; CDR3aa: ASSLEGARNSPLH
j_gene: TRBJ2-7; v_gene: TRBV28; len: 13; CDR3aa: ASSLRQVKSYEQY
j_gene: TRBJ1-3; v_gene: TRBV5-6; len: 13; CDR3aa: ASSFRDRSGNTIY
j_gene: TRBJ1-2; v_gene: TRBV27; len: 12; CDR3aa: ASSLTGGAYGYT
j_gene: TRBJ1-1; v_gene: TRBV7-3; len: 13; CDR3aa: ASSPFSKGDTEAF
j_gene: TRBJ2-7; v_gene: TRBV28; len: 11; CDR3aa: ASSLPSAGEQY
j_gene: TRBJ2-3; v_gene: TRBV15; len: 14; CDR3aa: ATSRGQAPSTDTQY
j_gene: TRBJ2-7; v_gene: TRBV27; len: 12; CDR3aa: ASRTLGGSYEQY
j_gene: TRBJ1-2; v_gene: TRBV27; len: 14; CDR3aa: ASSLKFPGANYGYT
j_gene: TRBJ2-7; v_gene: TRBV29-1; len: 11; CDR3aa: SAQGDKAYEQY
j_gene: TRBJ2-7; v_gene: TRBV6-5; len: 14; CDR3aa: ASSYSRAELSYEQY
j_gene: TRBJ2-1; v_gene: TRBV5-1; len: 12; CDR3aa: ASSLWGPPNEQF
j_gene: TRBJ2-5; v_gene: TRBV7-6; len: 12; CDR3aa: ASSYRQGRETQY
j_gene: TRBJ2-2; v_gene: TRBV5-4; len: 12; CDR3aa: ASSMTGGTGELF
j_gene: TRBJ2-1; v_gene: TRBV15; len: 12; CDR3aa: ATSREAGYNEQF
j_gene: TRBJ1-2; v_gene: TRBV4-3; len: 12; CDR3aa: ASSQVNRGYGYT
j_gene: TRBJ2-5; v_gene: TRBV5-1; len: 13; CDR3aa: ASSLSGRSSETQY
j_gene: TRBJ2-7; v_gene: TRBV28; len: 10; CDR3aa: ASVSGSYEQY
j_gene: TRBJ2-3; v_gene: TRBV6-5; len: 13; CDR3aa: ASQGTQANTDTQY
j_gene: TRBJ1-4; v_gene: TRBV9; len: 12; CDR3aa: ASSVSQTNEKLF
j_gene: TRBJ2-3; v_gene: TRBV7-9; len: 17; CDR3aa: ASSLNLREVFWITDTQY
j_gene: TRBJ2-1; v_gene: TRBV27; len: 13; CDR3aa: ASNRQTSALNEQF
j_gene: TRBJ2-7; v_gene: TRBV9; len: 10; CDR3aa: ASSVSAGEQY
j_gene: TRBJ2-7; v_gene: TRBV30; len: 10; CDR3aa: AWSVRSYEQY
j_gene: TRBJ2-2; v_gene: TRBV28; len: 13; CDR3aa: ASRVRGRRTGELF
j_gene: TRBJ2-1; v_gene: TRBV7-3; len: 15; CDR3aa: ASSSIPAGLSYNEQF
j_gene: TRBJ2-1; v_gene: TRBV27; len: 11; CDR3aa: ASSAQTRGEQF
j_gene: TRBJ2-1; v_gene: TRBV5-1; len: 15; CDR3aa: ASRRLAGVSLGNEQF
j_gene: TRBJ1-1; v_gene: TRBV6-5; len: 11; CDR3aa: ASSPVPNTEAF
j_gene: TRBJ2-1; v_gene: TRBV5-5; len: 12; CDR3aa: ASSPESGRDEQF